Listed here are 8 T cell receptor beta chains from one sample, sequenced in a study of CD4 T cells in relation to SARS-CoV-2 and coronaviruses. The unexposed donors gave CD4+ T cells in about 2010-2019, prior to COVID-19. After about 10 days of culture, CD4+ T cells were isolated. Assay: immunoSEQ multiplex PCR; the TCRdb copy retains only in-frame clones and omits some. The data contain approximately 21,000 clones, around four fifths of them singletons. These receptors lack a known antigen. The sample taken for sequencing was CD4+ T cells from PBMCs, cultured in vitro. All receptors come from a human donor in good health.

The rearrangement joins TRBV19 to TRBJ2-5, with 11 positions matching TRBD1. The V segment lost 3 bases and the J segment 2 bases; nucleotides outside the gene matches: 5. The CDR3 is made up of 16 amino acids. Germline V gene lookup returns CDR1 LNHDA and CDR2 SQIVND (reference sequence). CDR3 loop: CASSIGQGAAQETQYF. The CDR3 DNA follows: TGTGCCAGTAGTATTGGACAGGGGGCCGCTCAAGAGACCCAGTACTTC.

This chain joins TRBV2 and TRBJ1-1; perhaps TRBD1 as D (5 bases). The CDR3 runs to 14 residues. CDR1 SNHLY and CDR2 FYNNEI come from the germline V gene. V lost 6 bases, J lost 1 base, and 12 bases lay in between. CDR3 protein: CASRGLRRNTEAFF. CDR3 bases: TGTGCCAGCAGGGGGCTACGGAGGAACACTGAAGCTTTCTTT.

The rearrangement links TRBV6-1 to TRBJ1-6, with D uncertain. The CDR3 has 16 residues. Germline CDR1 is MNHNS and CDR2 is SASEGT. Trimming pared 2 bases from V and 6 bases from J, leaving 14 bases between. The CDR3 DNA is TGTGCCAGCAGTGAATTTCCAGGCCGGGGTAATTCACCCCTCCACTTT. It codes for CASSEFPGRGNSPLHF.

In its sample, this clone was seen a few times. This chain links TRBV5-1 with TRBJ2-1; 7 nucleotides agree with TRBD1. The CDR3 covers 15 residues. V lost 3 bases, J lost 3 bases, and 6 bases stayed unmatched. CDR1 is SGHRS, CDR2 YFSETQ, per germline. CDR3 region: CASSSETGLYNEQFF. As DNA, the CDR3 is TGCGCCAGCAGCTCGGAGACAGGGCTCTACAATGAGCAGTTCTTC.

V and J are TRBV7-9 and TRBJ1-3, with D unresolved. V dropped 8 bases and J dropped 0 bases, with 14 bases sitting between them. Germline CDR1 reads SEHNR; CDR2 reads FQNEAQ (reference sequence). The CDR3 has 15 amino acids. The CDR3 nucleotides are TGTGCCAGCCACGTTGTCAGAGACTCTGGAAACACCATATATTTT. Translation: CASHVVRDSGNTIYF.

J is TRBJ2-7 and V is TRBV7-9; D is possibly TRBD1 or TRBD2 (6 bases each). CDR1 SEHNR and CDR2 FQNEAQ come from the germline V gene (reference sequence). The V end lost 7 bases, the J end lost 2 bases, and 9 bases lay between the germline ends. The CDR3 totals 12 residues. DNA of the CDR3: TGTGCCAGCACCGGGGGCCCCTACGAGCAGTACTTC. Translation: CASTGGPYEQYF.

This chain joins TRBV24-1 and TRBJ2-1; TRBD2 agrees at 7 bases. This CDR3 region has 18 residues. Germline V gene lookup returns CDR1 KGHDR and CDR2 SFDVKD. V was clipped by 2 bases and J by 0 bases; unmatched bases: 9. This chain's CDR3 is CATSDSTSSPSSYNEQFF. For the CDR3, the DNA is TGTGCCACCAGTGATTCGACTAGCTCCCCGAGCTCCTACAATGAGCAGTTCTTC.

The rearrangement links TRBV18 to TRBJ2-3; perhaps D is TRBD1 or TRBD2 (5 bases each). With 3 bases removed from V and 0 bases from J, the gap between germline ends came to 13 bases. The CDR3 loop spans 16 amino acids. Germline CDR1 is KGHSH and CDR2 is LQKENI. CDR3 loop: CASSPLIEGSTDTQYF. The CDR3 bases are TGTGCCAGCTCACCTCTCATTGAGGGGAGCACAGATACGCAGTATTTT.